Given below is one TCR beta chain in context. Antigen: not known. The second PCR ran roughly 7 to 12 cycles with a sample-barcoded 5' primer and J-beta primers. Each cDNA molecule, via a template-switch adaptor with 12 random nucleotides, was tagged. A single record per CDR3 protein comes from TCRdb applying MiXCR to the 5' RACE reads. The sample lists about 1.1 million distinct CDR3 sequences; 35% to 40% were seen once. The sample belongs to a study of blood T cells in healthy people across ages. CDR3 length: 18 residues. Germline assignment: CDR1 DFQATT and CDR2 SNEGSKA (reference sequence). J was trimmed by 4 bases and V by 1 base; bases with no gene match: 12. The draw of peripheral blood yielded 8.5 to 10 milliliters from each donor. Isolated PBMCs totaled at least 7 million in each sample. Whole-study findings and limits: Naive T cell percentage strongly correlated with TCR beta diversity.

The TCR was taken from a man aged 18 to 30 in good health. The sequenced material came from blood. The chain couples TRBV20-1 to TRBJ2-6; the match to TRBD1 covers 8 bases. For the CDR3, the DNA is TGCAGTGCTAGAGGATCCTTGAGGGACAGGAAAGGGGCCAACGTCCTGACTTTC. It yields the protein CSARGSLRDRKGANVLTF.